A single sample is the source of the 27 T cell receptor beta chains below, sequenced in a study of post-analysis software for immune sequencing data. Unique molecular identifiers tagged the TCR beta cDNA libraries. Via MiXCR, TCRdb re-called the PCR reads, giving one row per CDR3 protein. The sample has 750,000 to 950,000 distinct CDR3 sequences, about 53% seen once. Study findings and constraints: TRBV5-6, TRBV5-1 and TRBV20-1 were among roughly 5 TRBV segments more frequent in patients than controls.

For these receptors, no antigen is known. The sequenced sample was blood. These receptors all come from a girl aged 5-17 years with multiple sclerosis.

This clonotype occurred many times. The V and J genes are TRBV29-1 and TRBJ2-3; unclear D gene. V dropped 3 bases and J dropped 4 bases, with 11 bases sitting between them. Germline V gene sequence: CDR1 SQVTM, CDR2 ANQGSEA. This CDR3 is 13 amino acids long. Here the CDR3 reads CSVDAVRADTQYF. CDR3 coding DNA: TGCAGCGTTGATGCAGTCCGGGCAGATACGCAGTATTTT.

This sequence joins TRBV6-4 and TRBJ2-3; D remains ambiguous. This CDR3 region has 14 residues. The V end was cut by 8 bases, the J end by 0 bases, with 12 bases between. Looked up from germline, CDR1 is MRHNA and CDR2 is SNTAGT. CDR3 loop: CASLQAVSTDTQYF. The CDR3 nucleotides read TGTGCCAGCCTCCAGGCTGTGAGCACAGATACGCAGTATTTT.

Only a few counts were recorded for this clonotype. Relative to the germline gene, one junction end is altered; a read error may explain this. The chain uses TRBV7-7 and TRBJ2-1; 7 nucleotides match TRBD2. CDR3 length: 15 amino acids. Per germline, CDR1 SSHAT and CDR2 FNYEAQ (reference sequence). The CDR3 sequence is CASSLDGGRNNEQFF. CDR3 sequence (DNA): TGTGCTAGCAGCTTAGATGGCGGGAGAAACAATGAGCAGTTCTTC.

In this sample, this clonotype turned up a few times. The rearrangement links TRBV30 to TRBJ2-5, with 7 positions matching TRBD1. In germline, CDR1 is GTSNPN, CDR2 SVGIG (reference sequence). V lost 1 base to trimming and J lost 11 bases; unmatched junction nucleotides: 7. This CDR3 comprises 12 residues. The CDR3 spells CAWSARGSEQYF. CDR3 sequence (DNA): TGTGCCTGGAGTGCCAGGGGGAGTGAGCAGTACTTC.

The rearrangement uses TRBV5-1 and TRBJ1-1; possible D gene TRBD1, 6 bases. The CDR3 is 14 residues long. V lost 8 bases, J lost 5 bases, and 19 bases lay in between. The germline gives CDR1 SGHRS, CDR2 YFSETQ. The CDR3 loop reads CARPHGQRMTEAFF. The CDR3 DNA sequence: TGCGCCAGGCCTCACGGACAGCGGATGACTGAAGCTTTCTTT.

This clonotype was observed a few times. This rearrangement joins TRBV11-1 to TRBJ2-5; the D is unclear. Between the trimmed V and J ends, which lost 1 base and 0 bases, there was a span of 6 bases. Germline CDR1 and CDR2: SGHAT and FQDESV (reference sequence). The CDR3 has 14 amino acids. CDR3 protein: CASSLGSHQETQYF. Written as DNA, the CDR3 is TGTGCCAGCAGCTTAGGGAGTCACCAAGAGACCCAGTACTTC.

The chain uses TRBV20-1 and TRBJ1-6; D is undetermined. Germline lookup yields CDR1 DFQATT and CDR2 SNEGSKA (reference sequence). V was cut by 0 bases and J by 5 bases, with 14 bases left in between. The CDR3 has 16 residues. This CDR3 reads CSARDGTWRNNSPLHF. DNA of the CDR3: TGCAGTGCTAGAGATGGAACTTGGAGAAATAATTCACCCCTCCACTTT.

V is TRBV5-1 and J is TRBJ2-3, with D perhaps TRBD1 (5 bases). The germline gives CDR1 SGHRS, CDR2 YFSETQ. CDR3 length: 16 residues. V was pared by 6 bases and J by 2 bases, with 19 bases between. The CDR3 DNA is TGCGCCAGCAAGCTTAGCACAACAGGATACACAGATACGCAGTATTTT. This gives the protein CASKLSTTGYTDTQYF.

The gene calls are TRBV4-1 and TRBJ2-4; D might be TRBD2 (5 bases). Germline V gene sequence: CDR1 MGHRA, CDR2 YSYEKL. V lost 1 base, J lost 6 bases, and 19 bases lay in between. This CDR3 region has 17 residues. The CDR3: CASSQGDRGLSGNIQYF. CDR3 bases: TGCGCCAGCAGCCAAGGGGATCGGGGATTGAGCGGAAACATTCAGTACTTC.

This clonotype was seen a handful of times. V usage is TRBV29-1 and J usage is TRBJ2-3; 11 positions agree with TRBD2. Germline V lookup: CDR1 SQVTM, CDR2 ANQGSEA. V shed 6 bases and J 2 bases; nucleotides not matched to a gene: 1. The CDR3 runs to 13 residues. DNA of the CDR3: TGCAGCGTACTAGCGGGGGTCACAGATACGCAGTATTTT. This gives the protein CSVLAGVTDTQYF.

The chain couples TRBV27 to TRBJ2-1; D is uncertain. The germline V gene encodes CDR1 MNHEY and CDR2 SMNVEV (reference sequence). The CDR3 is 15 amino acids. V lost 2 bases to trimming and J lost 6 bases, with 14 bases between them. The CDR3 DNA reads TGTGCCAGCAGTTTAGGCTCTTCGAGCTTCAATGAGCAGTTCTTC. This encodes CASSLGSSSFNEQFF.

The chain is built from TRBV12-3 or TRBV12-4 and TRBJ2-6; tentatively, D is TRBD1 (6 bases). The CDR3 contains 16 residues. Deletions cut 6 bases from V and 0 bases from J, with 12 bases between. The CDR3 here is CASSPGQPSGANVLTF. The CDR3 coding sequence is TGTGCCAGCAGCCCCGGACAGCCCTCTGGGGCCAACGTCCTGACTTTC.

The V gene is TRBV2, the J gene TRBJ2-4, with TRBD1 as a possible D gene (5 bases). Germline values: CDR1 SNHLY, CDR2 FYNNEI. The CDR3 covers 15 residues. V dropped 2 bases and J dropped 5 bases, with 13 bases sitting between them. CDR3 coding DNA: TGTGCCAGCAGTGAAATTTGGGGCGTCGAAAACATTCAGTACTTC. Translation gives CASSEIWGVENIQYF.

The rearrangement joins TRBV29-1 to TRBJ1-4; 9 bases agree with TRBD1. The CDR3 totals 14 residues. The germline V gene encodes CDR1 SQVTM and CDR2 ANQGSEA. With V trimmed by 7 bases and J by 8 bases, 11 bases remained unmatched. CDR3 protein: CSAIRTGEGEKLFF. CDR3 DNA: TGCAGCGCCATCCGGACAGGGGAGGGGGAAAAACTGTTTTTT.

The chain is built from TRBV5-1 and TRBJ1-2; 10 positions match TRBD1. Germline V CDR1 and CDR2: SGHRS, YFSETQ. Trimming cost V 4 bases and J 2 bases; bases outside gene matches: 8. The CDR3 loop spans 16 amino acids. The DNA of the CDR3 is TGCGCCAGCAGCATAGGGACAGGGGCCCTAAACTATGGCTACACCTTC. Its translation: CASSIGTGALNYGYTF.

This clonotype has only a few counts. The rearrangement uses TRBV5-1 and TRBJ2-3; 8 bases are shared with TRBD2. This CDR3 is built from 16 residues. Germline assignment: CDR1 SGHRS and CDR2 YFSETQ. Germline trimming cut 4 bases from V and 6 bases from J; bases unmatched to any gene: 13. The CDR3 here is CASSQGMGLVTDTQYF. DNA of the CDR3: TGCGCCAGCAGCCAAGGCATGGGACTAGTAACTGATACGCAGTATTTT. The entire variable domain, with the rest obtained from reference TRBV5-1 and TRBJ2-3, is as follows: KAGVTQTPRYLIKTRGQQVTLSCSPISGHRSVSWYQQTPGQGLQFLFEYFSETQRNKGNFPGRFSGRQFSNSRSEMNVSTLELGDSALYLCASSQGMGLVTDTQYFGPGTRLTVL.

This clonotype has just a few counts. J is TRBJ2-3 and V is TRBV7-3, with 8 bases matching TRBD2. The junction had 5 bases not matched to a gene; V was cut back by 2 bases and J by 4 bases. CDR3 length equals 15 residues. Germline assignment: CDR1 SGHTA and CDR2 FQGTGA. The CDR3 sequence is CASSLAGGSPDTQYF. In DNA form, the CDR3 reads TGTGCCAGCAGCTTAGCGGGGGGCTCCCCAGATACGCAGTATTTT. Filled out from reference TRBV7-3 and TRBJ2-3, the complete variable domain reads GAGVSQTPSNKVTEKGKYVELRCDPISGHTALYWYRQSLGQGPEFLIYFQGTGAADDSGLPNDRFFAVRPEGSVSTLKIQRTERGDSAVYLCASSLAGGSPDTQYFGPGTRLTVL.

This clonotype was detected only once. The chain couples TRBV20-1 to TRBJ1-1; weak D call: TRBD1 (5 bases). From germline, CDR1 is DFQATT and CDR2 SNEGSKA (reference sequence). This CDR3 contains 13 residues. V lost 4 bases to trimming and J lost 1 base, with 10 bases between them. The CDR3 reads CSATTVTNTEAFF. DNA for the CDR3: TGCAGTGCTACGACAGTTACGAACACTGAAGCTTTCTTT.

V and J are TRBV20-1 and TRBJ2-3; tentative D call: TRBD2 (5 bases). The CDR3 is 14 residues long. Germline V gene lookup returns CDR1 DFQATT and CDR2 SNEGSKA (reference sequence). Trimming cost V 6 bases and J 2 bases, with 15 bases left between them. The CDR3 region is CSAPNGGLTDTQYF. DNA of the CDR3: TGCAGTGCGCCAAATGGCGGACTCACAGATACGCAGTATTTT.

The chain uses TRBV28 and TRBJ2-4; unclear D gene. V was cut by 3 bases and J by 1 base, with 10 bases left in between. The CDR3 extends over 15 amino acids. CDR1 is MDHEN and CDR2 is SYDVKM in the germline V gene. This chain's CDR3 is CASSFEQVAKNIQYF. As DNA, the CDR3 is TGTGCCAGCAGTTTCGAGCAGGTGGCCAAAAACATTCAGTACTTC.

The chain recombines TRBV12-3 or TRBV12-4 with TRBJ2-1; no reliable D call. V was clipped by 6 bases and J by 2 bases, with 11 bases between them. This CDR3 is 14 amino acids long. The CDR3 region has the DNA TGTGCCAGCAGCCCTGGTGTCCCCTACAATGAGCAGTTCTTC. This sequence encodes CASSPGVPYNEQFF.

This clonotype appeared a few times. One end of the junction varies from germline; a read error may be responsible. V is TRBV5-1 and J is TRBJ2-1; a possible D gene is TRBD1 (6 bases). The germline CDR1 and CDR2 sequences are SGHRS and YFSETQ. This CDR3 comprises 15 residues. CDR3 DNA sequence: TGTGCCAGCAGCTTGGTGCAGGGGCCCTACAATGAGCAGTTCTTC. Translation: CASSLVQGPYNEQFF.

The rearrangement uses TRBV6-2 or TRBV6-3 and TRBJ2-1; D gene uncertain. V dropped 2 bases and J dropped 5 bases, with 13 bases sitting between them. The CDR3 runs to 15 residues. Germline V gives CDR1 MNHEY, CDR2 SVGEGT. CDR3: CASSYLSRPHNEQFF. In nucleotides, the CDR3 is TGTGCCAGCAGTTACCTGAGTCGGCCCCACAATGAGCAGTTCTTC.

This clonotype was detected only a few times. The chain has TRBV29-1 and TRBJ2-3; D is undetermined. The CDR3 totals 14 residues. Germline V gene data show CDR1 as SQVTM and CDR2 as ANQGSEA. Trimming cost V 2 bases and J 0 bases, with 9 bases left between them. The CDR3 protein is CSVESGVSTDTQYF. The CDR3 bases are TGCAGCGTTGAAAGTGGAGTTAGCACAGATACGCAGTATTTT.

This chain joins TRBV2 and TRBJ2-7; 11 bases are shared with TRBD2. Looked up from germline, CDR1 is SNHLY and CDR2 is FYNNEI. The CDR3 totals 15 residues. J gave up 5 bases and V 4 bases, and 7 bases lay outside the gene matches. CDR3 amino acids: CASSVLAGGTNEQYF. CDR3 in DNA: TGTGCCAGCAGTGTTCTAGCGGGGGGCACCAACGAGCAGTACTTC.

DNA for the CDR3: TGCGCCAGCAGCTTGGTAGGGACAGAGACCCAGTACTTC. Its protein is CASSLVGTETQYF. V and J are TRBV5-1 and TRBJ2-5; D may match TRBD1 or TRBD2 (5 bases each). V dropped 0 bases and J dropped 4 bases, with 7 bases sitting between them. The length of the CDR3 is 13 residues. Germline assignment: CDR1 SGHRS and CDR2 YFSETQ.

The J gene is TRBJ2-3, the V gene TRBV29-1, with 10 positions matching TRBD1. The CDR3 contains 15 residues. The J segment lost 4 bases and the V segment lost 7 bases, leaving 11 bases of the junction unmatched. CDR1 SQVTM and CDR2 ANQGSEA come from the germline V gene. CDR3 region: CSAPPGQGLSDTQYF. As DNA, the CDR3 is TGCAGCGCGCCTCCGGGACAGGGGCTGTCAGATACGCAGTATTTT.